The next 10 T cell receptor beta chains were all read from a single sample in a study of T cell changes during pregnancy in multiple sclerosis. The method was immunoSEQ multiplex PCR; TCRdb's version includes in-frame clones alone and lacks a portion of them. The data contain about 13,000 clones, around nine tenths of them seen just once; the ten biggest clones take up roughly 8.6%. This sample comprised CD8+ T cells from peripheral blood mononuclear cells, obtained in the first trimester of pregnancy. Receptor source: a female donor with multiple sclerosis, enrolled in a pregnancy study.

The rearrangement links TRBV9 to TRBJ2-2; 11 positions agree with TRBD1. The CDR3 runs 16 residues. Trimming removed 1 base from V and 6 bases from J; junction bases left unmatched: 5. Germline CDR1 is SGDLS and CDR2 is YYNGEE. The DNA for the CDR3 is TGTGCCAGCAGCGTATGGGGACAGGGGGTCGCCGGGGAGCTGTTTTTT. This gives the protein CASSVWGQGVAGELFF.

The chain is built from TRBV30 and TRBJ2-3; the match to TRBD2 covers 15 bases. V lost 4 bases to trimming and J lost 6 bases; unmatched junction nucleotides: 29. CDR3 size: 23 residues. CDR1 is GTSNPN, CDR2 SVGIG, per germline (reference sequence). The CDR3, as DNA: TGTGCCTGGATAGCGCGGCGGGTTGGCTTGGGACTAGCGGGGGGTAACCTCAGGGATACGCAGTATTTT. Translation gives CAWIARRVGLGLAGGNLRDTQYF.

This clone appeared a few times. The chain couples TRBV2 to TRBJ2-1, with TRBD2 identical over 7 bases. J was trimmed by 7 bases and V by 5 bases; bases with no gene match: 11. The CDR3 totals 15 residues. Germline loops: CDR1 SNHLY, CDR2 FYNNEI. CDR3 DNA sequence: TGTGCCAGCAGTCACCCCCAGACTAGCTGGAATGAGCAGTTCTTC. As protein: CASSHPQTSWNEQFF.

As DNA, the CDR3 is TGTGCCAGCAGCTCGGACAGGGTAAACTCTGGAAACACCATATATTTT. Residues: CASSSDRVNSGNTIYF. V is TRBV7-8 and J is TRBJ1-3; 8 bases map to TRBD1. The CDR3 length is 16 residues. V lost 4 bases to trimming and J lost 0 bases; unmatched junction nucleotides: 5. Germline assignment: CDR1 SGHVS and CDR2 FQNEAQ.

This clone appeared a few times. The gene calls are TRBV6-5 and TRBJ2-7, with 9 bases aligning to TRBD1. CDR1 and CDR2 from the germline V gene are MNHEY and SVGAGI. Trimming removed 4 bases from V and 4 bases from J; junction bases left unmatched: 5. The CDR3 has 14 amino acids. CDR3 residues: CASSSGQGLYEQYF. Here the CDR3 DNA reads TGTGCCAGCAGTTCGGGACAGGGCCTATACGAGCAGTACTTC.

The CDR3 sequence is CASSLNAQQGISPLHF. The CDR3 nucleotides read TGTGCCAGCAGTCTGAACGCACAACAGGGTATTTCACCCCTCCACTTT. The chain joins TRBV2 to TRBJ1-6, with D perhaps matching TRBD1 (6 bases). From germline, CDR1 is SNHLY and CDR2 FYNNEI. V was cut by 5 bases and J by 9 bases, with 20 bases left in between. The CDR3 has 16 residues.

This chain joins TRBV20-1 and TRBJ1-2; D gene unclear. CDR1 and CDR2 from the germline V gene are DFQATT and SNEGSKA (reference sequence). This CDR3 contains 11 residues. V lost 5 bases, J lost 5 bases, and 9 bases lay in between. The CDR3 DNA reads as TGCAGTGCTCCCCTCGGTTATGGCTACACCTTC. As protein: CSAPLGYGYTF.

On this clone itself: Other DNA sequences within the sample encode an identical CDR3. The chain carries TRBV7-6 and TRBJ1-1, with D perhaps TRBD1 (6 bases). The V end lost 4 bases, the J end lost 8 bases, and 14 bases lay between the germline ends. Germline CDR1 and CDR2: SGHVS and FNYEAQ. This CDR3 region has 13 residues. The CDR3 sequence: CASSSLQGSEAFF. In DNA form, the CDR3 reads TGTGCCAGCAGCTCATTACAGGGCTCAGAAGCTTTCTTT. The variable domain in full, completed from reference TRBV7-6 and TRBJ1-1, reads GAGVSQSPRYKVTKRGQDVALRCDPISGHVSLYWYRQALGQGPEFLTYFNYEAQQDKSGLPNDRFSAERPEGSISTLTIQRTEQRDSAMYRCASSSLQGSEAFFGQGTRLTVV.

This clone showed up just once. The V call is TRBV23-1, the J call TRBJ1-2; 12 bases are shared with TRBD1. TRBV23-1 carries the ORF label, with uncertain function. V dropped 3 bases and J dropped 7; count of bases not matched to a gene: 9. The CDR3 is made up of 16 amino acids. The CDR3 DNA reads as TGCGCCAGCAGTCATCTCCGGGACAGGGGGCTAGGTGGCTACACCTTC. As protein: CASSHLRDRGLGGYTF.

J is TRBJ2-1 and V is TRBV6-1; 12 bases are shared with TRBD2. Germline trimming cut 5 bases from V and 4 bases from J; bases unmatched to any gene: 3. The CDR3 has 15 residues. The germline CDR1 and CDR2 sequences are MNHNS and SASEGT. The CDR3 is CASSRLAGDYNEQFF. CDR3 bases: TGTGCCAGCAGTCGACTAGCGGGGGATTACAATGAGCAGTTCTTC.